Below, one TCR beta chain is given with its context. This sample is part of a study of blood T cell repertoires in COVID-19. The data were produced by immunoSEQ multiplex PCR, yet TCRdb's version contains in-frame clones alone and is incomplete. This sample carries about 320,000 clones, 75% to 90% of them seen once, and the ten largest clones take roughly 5%. The sample comprised PBMCs or T cells enriched from blood (not recorded which). The clonotype was recovered from a man between 60 and 75 years old who had recovered from COVID-19.

The CDR3: CASSVETGTLYGYTF. Written as DNA, the CDR3 is TGTGCCAGCAGCGTAGAGACTGGGACACTCTATGGCTACACCTTC. The genes are TRBV9 and TRBJ1-2, with D perhaps matching TRBD1 (6 bases). Germline-derived CDR1 and CDR2 are SGDLS and YYNGEE. This CDR3 has 15 residues. Trimming stripped 0 bases from V and 4 bases from J, with 13 bases between.